This TCR beta chain was identified during a study of blood T cells in healthy people across ages. Primed by a sample-barcoded 5' primer and a J-beta primer mix, a second PCR proceeded for 7 to 11 cycles. All cDNA molecules were each tagged by a template-switch adaptor with 12 random nucleotides. Samples each returned at least 2.5 million CDR3-containing paired-end reads. TCRdb re-analysed the 5' RACE reads in MiXCR, keeping a single row per CDR3 protein. This table has about 1.5 million distinct CDR3 sequences, 35% to 45% appearing once. Remarks on this clonotype: Its antigen is not identified.

V lost 6 bases and J 10 bases, leaving 17 bases between the germline ends. Germline values: CDR1 SGHRS, CDR2 YFSETQ. The CDR3 length is 13 residues. Study results and caveats: Researchers report that TCR beta diversity correlated strongly with naive T cell percentage.

Sequences were obtained from blood. The clonotype was recovered from a woman in her late teens or twenties in good health. The rearrangement links TRBV5-1 to TRBJ2-1; weak D call: TRBD2 (6 bases). CDR3 sequence: CASMRDSAREQFF. The DNA of the CDR3 is TGCGCCAGCATGCGGGACTCCGCCAGGGAGCAGTTCTTC.